This section outlines one TCR beta chain sequence together with its context. Its target is unknown. The sample originates from a study of T cell responses to AZD1222 COVID-19 vaccine. Study-wide results and limits: It was only 6 or 7 AZD1222 recipients who were seropositive at baseline. Two AZD1222 doses significantly raised spike-specific TCR breadth and depth over controls.

Assay used: immunoSEQ multiplex PCR; TCRdb lists only in-frame clones, some missing. Here the sample spans roughly 76,000 clones, approximately 91% being singletons. Per the germline V gene, CDR1 is MDHEN and CDR2 is SYDVKM. CDR3 length: 16 residues. The V end lost 4 bases, the J end lost 6 bases, and 22 bases lay between the germline ends. The V call is TRBV28, the J call TRBJ2-7; D might be TRBD2 (6 bases). The sequencing here drew on peripheral blood, taken on day 0 of AZD1222 vaccination. This receptor was identified in an adult in good health. The CDR3 loop is CASSSPGLLRKAEQYF. The CDR3 nucleotides read TGTGCCAGCAGTTCCCCGGGACTCCTTAGGAAGGCCGAGCAGTACTTC.